This T cell receptor (beta chain) was obtained from a study of OX40 agonist ivuxolimab in advanced cancers. Study-level background: Treatment of patients was with ivuxolimab, an agonistic anti-OX40 (CD134) antibody. Broader study findings: On average, CD8+ T cells showed a greater number of expanded clones than CD4+.

Assay used: immunoSEQ multiplex PCR; TCRdb lists only in-frame clones, some missing. The sample has around 76,000 clones, about 73% seen once. As concerns this clone: Its antigen is still unknown.

Patients with autoimmune history or systemic immunosuppression were excluded. Germline V gives CDR1 SGHTA, CDR2 FQGNSA. The CDR3 loop spans 18 amino acids. The J segment lost 6 bases and the V segment lost 4 bases, leaving 15 bases of the junction unmatched. This receptor was taken from an adult with an advanced solid tumor such as melanoma, head and neck, liver or kidney cancer. Material: CD4+ or CD8+ T cells sorted from blood, obtained in a trial of the OX40 agonist ivuxolimab. The chain couples TRBV7-2 to TRBJ2-2; 9 positions agree with TRBD2. The CDR3 nucleotides read TGTGCCAGCAGCTCCCGGCTTAGCGGGAGTTGGGAATCCGGGGAGCTGTTTTTT. Protein: CASSSRLSGSWESGELFF. The variable domain in full, with the rest retrieved from reference TRBV7-2 and TRBJ2-2, is GAGVSQSPSNKVTEKGKDVELRCDPISGHTALYWYRQSLGQGLEFLIYFQGNSAPDKSGLPSDRFSAERTGGSVSTLTIQRTQQEDSAVYLCASSSRLSGSWESGELFFGEGSRLTVL.